This TCR beta chain is from a study of Graves' ophthalmopathy and Graves' hyperthyroidism. The study's findings and limits: Most expanded clonotypes in thyroid above 0.001 frequency also showed up in blood.

The sample holds many counts of this clonotype. Its cognate antigen is unknown. The CDR3 loop spans 13 amino acids. Trimming removed 6 bases at V and 5 bases at J, with 13 bases between. TCR beta CDR3 regions were amplified from RNA transcripts. In the first round, RT-PCR was carried out with HTBI primers, and a multiplex PCR formed the second round. TCRdb ran MiXCR on the multiplex PCR reads and lists one entry per CDR3 protein. The sample has approximately 380,000 distinct CDR3 sequences, around 20% seen once. Stable hyperthyroid donors showed no ophthalmopathy during 18 months follow-up. This clonotype was obtained from a woman aged 18 to 35 with stable Graves' hyperthyroidism. What was sequenced was peripheral blood. The V gene is TRBV12-3 or TRBV12-4, the J gene TRBJ2-5; perhaps D is TRBD1 or TRBD2 (5 bases each). DNA of the CDR3: TGTGCCAGCAGCTTGGGGGAAAGCGAGACCCAGTACTTC. Its protein product is CASSLGESETQYF.